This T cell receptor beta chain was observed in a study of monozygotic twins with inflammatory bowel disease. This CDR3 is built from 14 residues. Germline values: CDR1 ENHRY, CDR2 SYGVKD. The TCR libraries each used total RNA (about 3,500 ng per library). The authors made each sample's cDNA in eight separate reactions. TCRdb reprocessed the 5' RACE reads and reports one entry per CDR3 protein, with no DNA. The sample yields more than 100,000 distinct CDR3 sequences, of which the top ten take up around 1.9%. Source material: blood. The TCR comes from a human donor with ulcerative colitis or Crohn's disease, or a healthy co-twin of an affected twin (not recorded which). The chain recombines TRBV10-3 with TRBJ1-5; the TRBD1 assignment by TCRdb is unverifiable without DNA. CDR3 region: CAAGTGYSNQPQHF.